These 28 T cell receptor beta chains originate from one sample sequenced in a study of patients and donors after allogeneic stem cell transplantation. TCRdb recomputed calls from the RT-PCR reads with MiXCR, one row per CDR3 protein. Of about 410,000 distinct CDR3 sequences in the sample, around 15% are singletons; the top ten hold around 7.2%. The specimen sequenced was blood, either unsorted or a sorted T cell fraction (not recorded which). The receptor set was obtained from a human donor who was either an allogeneic HSCT recipient or a stem cell or donor lymphocyte infusion donor (not recorded which). It is not recorded whose cells these are; they may come from a transplant donor.

At least ten counts were recorded for this clonotype. This chain links TRBV20-1 with TRBJ1-4; D not certain. The length of the CDR3 is 14 residues. With 0 bases removed from V and 12 bases from J, the gap between germline ends came to 17 bases. The germline CDR1 and CDR2 sequences are DFQATT and SNEGSKA (reference sequence). This CDR3 is CSAREVRKPQQLFF. CDR3 bases: TGCAGTGCTAGAGAGGTGAGGAAGCCCCAGCAACTGTTTTTT.

This clonotype showed up just a few times. V is TRBV3-1 and J is TRBJ1-6; TRBD1 matches 8 bases. The CDR3 is 16 amino acids. The ends lost 0 bases at V and 8 bases at J; junction bases unmatched: 6. Germline V gene lookup returns CDR1 LGHDT and CDR2 YNNKEL (reference sequence). The CDR3 DNA sequence: TGTGCCAGCAGCCAAGACAGGGGGCGAGGGGATTCACCCCTCCACTTT. Its protein is CASSQDRGRGDSPLHF.

The chain couples TRBV10-3 to TRBJ2-1, with D possibly TRBD2 on 6 matching bases. Germline V gene lookup returns CDR1 ENHRY and CDR2 SYGVKD. Trimming left V 10 bases short and J 5 bases short, with 15 bases between. This CDR3 has 13 amino acids. The CDR3 spells CATVTPGDNEQFF. CDR3 nucleotides: TGTGCCACCGTGACCCCGGGGGACAATGAGCAGTTCTTC.

The rearrangement links TRBV27 to TRBJ2-2, with D possibly TRBD1 on 6 matching bases. CDR3 length: 18 residues. In germline, CDR1 is MNHEY, CDR2 SMNVEV (reference sequence). The germline V and J ends were trimmed by 3 bases and 4 bases, with 21 bases remaining between them. The CDR3 coding sequence is TGTGCCAGCAGTTTCCCCACCGGGCCCAAGGGGGTCACCGGGGAGCTGTTTTTT. The encoded protein is CASSFPTGPKGVTGELFF.

The sample holds a few counts of this clonotype. CDR3 in DNA: TGTGCCAGCAGTGTTACACGGGACAGTAACACCGGGGAGCTGTTTTTT. This gives the protein CASSVTRDSNTGELFF. The V gene is TRBV9, the J gene TRBJ2-2, with 7 positions matching TRBD1. Looked up from germline, CDR1 is SGDLS and CDR2 is YYNGEE. The CDR3 is made up of 16 amino acids. J gave up 2 bases and V 5 bases, and 9 bases lay outside the gene matches. The variable domain in full, with the rest retrieved from reference TRBV9 and TRBJ2-2, is DSGVTQTPKHLITATGQRVTLRCSPRSGDLSVYWYQQSLDQGLQFLIQYYNGEERAKGNILERFSAQQFPDLHSELNLSSLELGDSALYFCASSVTRDSNTGELFFGEGSRLTVL.

This clonotype was observed at least ten times. The junction departs from the called germline gene at one end, perhaps through a read error. The gene calls are TRBV12-3 or TRBV12-4 and TRBJ1-1, with D perhaps TRBD1 (5 bases). This CDR3 spans 14 amino acids. The CDR3 nucleotides are TGTGCCAGCAGCTTAGGGGAAAGGTACACTGAAGCTTTCTTT. Its protein product is CASSLGERYTEAFF.

This clonotype was seen at least ten times. The V and J genes are TRBV29-1 and TRBJ2-5; D ambiguous. V was trimmed by 6 bases and J by 1 base, leaving 15 bases between them. Looked up from germline, CDR1 is SQVTM and CDR2 is ANQGSEA. CDR3 size: 14 residues. The CDR3 region is CSVQRAAGQETQYF. The CDR3 DNA follows: TGCAGCGTCCAAAGGGCCGCAGGCCAAGAGACCCAGTACTTC.

This clonotype came up a few times. The chain is built from TRBV7-2 and TRBJ2-2, with D uncertain. CDR1 and CDR2 (germline): SGHTA, FQGNSA. The CDR3 runs 15 residues. The V and J ends lost 1 base and 1 base respectively, with 7 bases between them. CDR3 sequence (DNA): TGTGCCAGCAGCTTAGTTCGGGTGAACACCGGGGAGCTGTTTTTT. It specifies CASSLVRVNTGELFF.

This clonotype was seen at least ten times. The V call is TRBV12-3 or TRBV12-4, the J call TRBJ2-1; TRBD2 agrees at 9 bases. The CDR3 spans 15 residues. J was trimmed by 14 bases and V by 2 bases; bases with no gene match: 13. DNA of the CDR3: TGTGCCAGCAGTTTACAGGGACATAGCGGGGGAGGGGAGTTCTTC. It translates to CASSLQGHSGGGEFF.

The chain couples TRBV4-3 to TRBJ1-2; D is ambiguous. Trimming pared 3 bases from V and 6 bases from J, leaving 17 bases between. Germline V gene data show CDR1 as LGHNA and CDR2 as YSLEER. The CDR3 is 15 amino acids. CDR3 residues: CASSHLHPKPHGYTF. The CDR3 DNA reads as TGCGCCAGCAGCCACCTTCACCCAAAACCCCATGGCTACACCTTC.

V and J are TRBV9 and TRBJ2-1; perhaps TRBD2 as D (7 bases). V was shortened by 6 bases and J by 8 bases, with 15 bases between the two germline ends. The CDR3 extends over 13 amino acids. Looked up from germline, CDR1 is SGDLS and CDR2 is YYNGEE. CDR3 region: CASTRRGGDEQFF. The CDR3 DNA follows: TGTGCCAGCACTCGGAGGGGGGGAGATGAGCAGTTCTTC. Based on the CDR3 plus reference TRBV9 and TRBJ2-1, the full variable domain is DSGVTQTPKHLITATGQRVTLRCSPRSGDLSVYWYQQSLDQGLQFLIQYYNGEERAKGNILERFSAQQFPDLHSELNLSSLELGDSALYFCASTRRGGDEQFFGPGTRLTVL.

The chain links TRBV6-1 to TRBJ2-3, with D possibly being TRBD2 (6 bases). Germline CDR1 is MNHNS and CDR2 is SASEGT. The germline V and J ends were trimmed by 6 bases and 2 bases, with 12 bases remaining between them. The CDR3 totals 14 residues. CDR3 bases: TGTGCCAGCAGCCTGGACTACCTCACAGATACGCAGTATTTT. Protein: CASSLDYLTDTQYF.

CDR3 sequence (DNA): TGTGCCAGCAGCTTATTTGCCCGGGCGGGGGGGCAGGTCACTGAAGCTTTCTTT. This sequence encodes CASSLFARAGGQVTEAFF. The V and J genes are TRBV7-8 and TRBJ1-1; tentative D call: TRBD1 (6 bases). The V end lost 2 bases, the J end lost 4 bases, and 23 bases lay between the germline ends. Germline V gene sequence: CDR1 SGHVS, CDR2 FQNEAQ. This CDR3 region has 18 residues. The whole variable domain, remainder taken from reference TRBV7-8 and TRBJ1-1, is GAGVSQSPRYKVAKRGQDVALRCDPISGHVSLFWYQQALGQGPEFLTYFQNEAQLDKSGLPSDRFFAERPEGSVSTLKIQRTQQEDSAVYLCASSLFARAGGQVTEAFFGQGTRLTVV.

In its sample, this clonotype was seen a few times. The genes are TRBV6-1 and TRBJ2-1; perhaps TRBD2 as D (5 bases). The CDR3 is made up of 13 amino acids. CDR1 and CDR2 from the germline V gene are MNHNS and SASEGT. V gave up 5 bases and J gave up 8 bases, with 13 bases separating them. CDR3 amino acids: CASSRTQRDEQFF. In DNA form, the CDR3 reads TGTGCCAGCAGTCGGACTCAAAGGGATGAGCAGTTCTTC.

In this sample, this clonotype turned up a few times. This chain links TRBV12-3 or TRBV12-4 with TRBJ1-6, with a possible D match to TRBD1 (6 bases). V was pared by 5 bases and J by 5 bases, with 10 bases between. The CDR3 has 14 residues. The CDR3 nucleotides read TGTGCCAGCAGTCCCCAGGGGAATAATTCACCCCTCCACTTT. Translation: CASSPQGNNSPLHF.

This clonotype was seen more than once but under ten times. DNA for the CDR3: TGTGCCAGCAGCTTAGGAGGTAGCGGGAGCACAGATACGCAGTATTTT. It encodes CASSLGGSGSTDTQYF. The chain couples TRBV7-2 to TRBJ2-3; 7 nucleotides align to TRBD2. The V and J ends lost 1 base and 0 bases, in that order; junction bases with no gene match: 4. The CDR3 covers 16 residues. Per germline, CDR1 SGHTA and CDR2 FQGNSA.

The chain uses TRBV7-9 and TRBJ1-1; 10 bases agree with TRBD1. The CDR3 is 17 amino acids. Germline CDR1 is SEHNR and CDR2 is FQNEAQ (reference sequence). V lost 5 bases, J lost 6 bases, and 15 bases stayed unmatched. CDR3 DNA: TGTGCCAGCAGCCCTCCGGGACAGGGGAGTGGGATCGCTGAAGCTTTCTTT. Its translation is CASSPPGQGSGIAEAFF. Combining the CDR3 with reference TRBV7-9 and TRBJ1-1 gives the whole variable domain DTGVSQNPRHKITKRGQNVTFRCDPISEHNRLYWYRQTLGQGPEFLTYFQNEAQLEKSRLLSDRFSAERPKGSFSTLEIQRTEQGDSAMYLCASSPPGQGSGIAEAFFGQGTRLTVV.

The J gene is TRBJ2-7, the V gene TRBV18, with D possibly matching TRBD2 (7 bases). Germline values: CDR1 KGHSH, CDR2 LQKENI. The V gene lost 6 bases and the J gene lost 5 bases, with 20 bases spanning the gap. The CDR3 runs to 15 residues. CDR3 loop: CASSPTGRETDEQYF. The CDR3 DNA reads TGTGCCAGCTCCCCCACAGGGCGGGAGACGGACGAGCAGTACTTC.

This clonotype was recorded at least ten times. The chain carries TRBV4-3 and TRBJ2-2; possibly TRBD2 for D (5 bases). The CDR3 runs 16 residues. In germline, CDR1 is LGHNA, CDR2 YSLEER. V was shortened by 2 bases and J by 3 bases, with 13 bases between the two germline ends. The CDR3 loop reads CASSQKRSGDTGELFF. The CDR3 nucleotides read TGCGCCAGCAGCCAAAAGCGGAGTGGGGACACCGGGGAGCTGTTTTTT.

This chain uses TRBV20-1 with TRBJ2-7; 7 nucleotides match TRBD1. Germline V CDR1 and CDR2: DFQATT, SNEGSKA (reference sequence). This CDR3 has 11 amino acids. Written as DNA, the CDR3 is TGCAGTGCTAGTTCGACAGGGCTGGTAATGGTC. Its protein product is CSASSTGLVMV.

The chain is built from TRBV7-9 and TRBJ2-3, with D possibly being TRBD1 (5 bases). The germline CDR1 and CDR2 sequences are SEHNR and FQNEAQ (reference sequence). V was cut by 5 bases and J by 3 bases, with 12 bases left in between. This CDR3 comprises 14 residues. The CDR3: CASSPLPGTDTQYF. The CDR3 DNA follows: TGTGCCAGCAGCCCCTTGCCAGGGACAGATACGCAGTATTTT.

This clonotype appeared a few times. The genes are TRBV20-1 and TRBJ1-5; 8 bases line up with TRBD1. The CDR3 is 13 amino acids. The V gene's germline CDR1 is DFQATT and CDR2 SNEGSKA (reference sequence). J gave up 4 bases and V 4 bases, and 3 bases lay outside the gene matches. CDR3 in DNA: TGCAGTGCTACGGGGACAGGAAATCAGCCCCAGCATTTT. Protein sequence: CSATGTGNQPQHF.

The chain couples TRBV6-2 or TRBV6-3 to TRBJ2-3, with D maybe TRBD2 (5 bases). V gave up 8 bases and J gave up 6 bases, with 9 bases separating them. This CDR3 has 11 amino acids. Per the germline V gene, CDR1 is MNHEY and CDR2 is SVGEGT. CDR3 in amino acids: CASHRGDTQYF. Here the CDR3 DNA reads TGTGCCAGCCACCGAGGGGATACGCAGTATTTT.

V gene TRBV27 combines with J gene TRBJ2-3; D not certain. Germline CDR1 MNHEY, CDR2 SMNVEV (reference sequence). This CDR3 is 16 amino acids long. The germline V and J ends were trimmed by 5 bases and 0 bases, with 15 bases remaining between them. The CDR3 here is CASSIVSRRSTDTQYF. CDR3 DNA sequence: TGTGCCAGCAGTATCGTCTCGCGGCGAAGCACAGATACGCAGTATTTT.

V usage is TRBV3-1 and J usage is TRBJ2-1, with 14 bases lining up with TRBD2. CDR1 LGHDT and CDR2 YNNKEL come from the germline V gene (reference sequence). CDR3 length equals 16 residues. Losses at the gene ends were 4 bases for V and 7 bases for J; bases not matched to a gene: 6. DNA for the CDR3: TGTGCCAGCAGCCCTAGACTAGCGGGAGGGGGAAATGAGCAGTTCTTC. This gives the protein CASSPRLAGGGNEQFF.

The chain couples TRBV5-5 to TRBJ1-1; D is unclear. Looked up from germline, CDR1 is SGHKS and CDR2 is YYEKEE (reference sequence). The CDR3 runs to 15 residues. Trimming pared 1 base from V and 4 bases from J, leaving 14 bases between. CDR3 nucleotide sequence: TGTGCCAGCAGCTTGTCCGGGGTTAAGGGCACTGAAGCTTTCTTT. It translates to CASSLSGVKGTEAFF.

The genes are TRBV20-1 and TRBJ1-2; a weak D match, TRBD1 (5 bases). This CDR3 has 17 residues. Looked up from germline, CDR1 is DFQATT and CDR2 is SNEGSKA (reference sequence). Trimming shortened V by 1 base and J by 1 base, and 19 bases separated the two germline ends. CDR3 sequence reads: CSARGRLTGGFNYGYTF. The CDR3 DNA reads as TGCAGTGCTAGAGGAAGGCTTACAGGCGGATTTAACTATGGCTACACCTTC.

This clonotype came up a few times. The rearrangement uses TRBV20-1 and TRBJ2-1; no clear D gene. This CDR3 contains 15 residues. Trimming pared 0 bases from V and 0 bases from J, leaving 9 bases between. CDR1 DFQATT and CDR2 SNEGSKA come from the germline V gene (reference sequence). Here the CDR3 reads CSARDRLHSYNEQFF. As DNA, the CDR3 is TGCAGTGCTAGAGATCGGCTCCACTCCTACAATGAGCAGTTCTTC.